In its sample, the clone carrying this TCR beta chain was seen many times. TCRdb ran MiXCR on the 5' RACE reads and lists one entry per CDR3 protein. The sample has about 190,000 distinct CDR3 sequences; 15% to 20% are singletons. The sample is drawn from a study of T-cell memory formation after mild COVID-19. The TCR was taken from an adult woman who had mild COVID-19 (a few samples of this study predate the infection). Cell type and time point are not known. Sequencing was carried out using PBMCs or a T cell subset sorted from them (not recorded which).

For the CDR3, the DNA is TGCGCCAGCAGCTCGGGACAGCGCAACACCGGGGAGCTGTTTTTT. The encoded protein is CASSSGQRNTGELFF. The genes are TRBV5-1 and TRBJ2-2, with 7 bases matching TRBD1. The CDR3 runs 15 residues. Germline V gives CDR1 SGHRS, CDR2 YFSETQ. The trim removed 3 bases at V and 2 bases at J, leaving 4 bases unmatched.